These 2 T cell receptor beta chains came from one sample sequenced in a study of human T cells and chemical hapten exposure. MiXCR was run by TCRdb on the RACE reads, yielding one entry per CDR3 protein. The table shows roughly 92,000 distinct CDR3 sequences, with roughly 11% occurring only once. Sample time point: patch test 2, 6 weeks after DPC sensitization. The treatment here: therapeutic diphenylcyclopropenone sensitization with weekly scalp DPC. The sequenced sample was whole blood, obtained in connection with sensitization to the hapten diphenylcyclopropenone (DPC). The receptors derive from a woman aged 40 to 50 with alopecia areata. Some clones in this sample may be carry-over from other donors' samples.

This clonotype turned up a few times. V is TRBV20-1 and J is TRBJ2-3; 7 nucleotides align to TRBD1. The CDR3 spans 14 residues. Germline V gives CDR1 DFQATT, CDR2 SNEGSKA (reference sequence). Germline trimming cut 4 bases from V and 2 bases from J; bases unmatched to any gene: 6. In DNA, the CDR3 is TGCAGTGCTATCAACAGGGGCCACACAGATACGCAGTATTTT. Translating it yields CSAINRGHTDTQYF.

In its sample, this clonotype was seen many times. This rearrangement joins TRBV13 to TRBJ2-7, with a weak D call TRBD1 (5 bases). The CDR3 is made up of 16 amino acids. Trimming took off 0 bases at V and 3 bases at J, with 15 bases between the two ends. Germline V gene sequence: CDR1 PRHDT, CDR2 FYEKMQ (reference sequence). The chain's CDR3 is CASSLGVSGKVYEQYF. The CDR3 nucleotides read TGTGCCAGCAGCTTAGGCGTATCAGGGAAAGTCTACGAGCAGTACTTC.